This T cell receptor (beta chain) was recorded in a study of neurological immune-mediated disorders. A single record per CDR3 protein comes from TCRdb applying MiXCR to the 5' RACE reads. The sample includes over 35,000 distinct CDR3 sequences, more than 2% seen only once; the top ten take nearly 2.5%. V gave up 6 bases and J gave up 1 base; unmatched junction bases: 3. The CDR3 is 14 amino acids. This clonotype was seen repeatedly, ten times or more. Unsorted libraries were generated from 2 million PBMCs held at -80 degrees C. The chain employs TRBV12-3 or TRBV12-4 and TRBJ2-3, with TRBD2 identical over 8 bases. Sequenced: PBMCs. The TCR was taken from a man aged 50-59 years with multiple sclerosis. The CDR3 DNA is TGTGCCAGCAGAGTTAGCGGGGGCACAGATACGCAGTATTTT. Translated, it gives CASRVSGGTDTQYF.